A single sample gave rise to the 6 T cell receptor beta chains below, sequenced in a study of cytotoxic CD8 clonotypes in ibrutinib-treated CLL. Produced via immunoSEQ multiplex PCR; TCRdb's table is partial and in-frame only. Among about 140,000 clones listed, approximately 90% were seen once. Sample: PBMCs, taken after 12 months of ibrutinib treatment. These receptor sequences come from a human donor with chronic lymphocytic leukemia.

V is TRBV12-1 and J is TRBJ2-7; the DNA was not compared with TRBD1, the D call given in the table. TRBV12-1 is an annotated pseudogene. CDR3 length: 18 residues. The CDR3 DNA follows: TGTGCCAGCAGCTTAGCCGGGACAGGGCATCCGTTGGCTTACGAGCAGTACTTC. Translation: CASSLAGTGHPLAYEQYF.

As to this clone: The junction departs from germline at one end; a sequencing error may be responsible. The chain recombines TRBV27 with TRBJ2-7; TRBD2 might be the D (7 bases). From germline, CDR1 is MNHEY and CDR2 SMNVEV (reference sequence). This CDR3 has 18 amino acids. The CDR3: CASSLSRGRGTFSYEQYF. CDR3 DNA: TGTGCTAGCAGTTTATCGCGAGGGAGGGGGACATTCTCCTACGAGCAGTACTTC.

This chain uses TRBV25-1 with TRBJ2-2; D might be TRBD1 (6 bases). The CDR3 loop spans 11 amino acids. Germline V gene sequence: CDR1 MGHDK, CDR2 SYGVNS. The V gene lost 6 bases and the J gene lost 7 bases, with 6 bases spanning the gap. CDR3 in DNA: TGTGCCAGCAGGGACAGCGGGGAGCTGTTTTTT. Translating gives CASRDSGELFF.

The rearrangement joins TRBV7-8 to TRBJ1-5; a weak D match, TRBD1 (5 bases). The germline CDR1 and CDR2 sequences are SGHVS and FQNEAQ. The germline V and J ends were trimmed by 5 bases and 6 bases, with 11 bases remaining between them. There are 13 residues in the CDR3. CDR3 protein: CASSPSGGQPQHF. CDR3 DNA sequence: TGTGCCAGCAGCCCTAGCGGGGGTCAGCCCCAGCATTTT. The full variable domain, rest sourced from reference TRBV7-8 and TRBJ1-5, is GAGVSQSPRYKVAKRGQDVALRCDPISGHVSLFWYQQALGQGPEFLTYFQNEAQLDKSGLPSDRFFAERPEGSVSTLKIQRTQQEDSAVYLCASSPSGGQPQHFGDGTRLSIL.

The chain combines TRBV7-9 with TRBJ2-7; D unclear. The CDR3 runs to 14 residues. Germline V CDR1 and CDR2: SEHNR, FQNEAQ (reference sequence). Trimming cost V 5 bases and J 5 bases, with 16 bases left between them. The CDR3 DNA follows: TGTGCCAGCAGCCTAGGCGCAGCACCTAACGAGCAGTACTTC. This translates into CASSLGAAPNEQYF.

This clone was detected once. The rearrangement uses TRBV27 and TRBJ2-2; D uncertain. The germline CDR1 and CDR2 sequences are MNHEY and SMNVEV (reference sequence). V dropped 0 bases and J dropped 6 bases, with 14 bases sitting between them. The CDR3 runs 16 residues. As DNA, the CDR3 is TGTGCCAGCAGTTTATCTGACGGCAGGTTAGCCGGGGAGCTGTTTTTT. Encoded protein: CASSLSDGRLAGELFF.